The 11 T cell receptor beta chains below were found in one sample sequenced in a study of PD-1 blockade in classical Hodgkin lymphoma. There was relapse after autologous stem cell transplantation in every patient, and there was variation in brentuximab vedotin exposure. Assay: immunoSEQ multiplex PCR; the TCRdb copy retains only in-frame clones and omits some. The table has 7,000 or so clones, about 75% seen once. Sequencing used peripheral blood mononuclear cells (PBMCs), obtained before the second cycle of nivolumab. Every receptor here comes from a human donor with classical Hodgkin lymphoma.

In DNA form, the CDR3 reads TGCAGCGTTGCCGTGGACAGCACAGATACGCAGTATTTT. It encodes CSVAVDSTDTQYF. The rearrangement joins TRBV29-1 to TRBJ2-3; D remains ambiguous. Trimming pared 4 bases from V and 0 bases from J, leaving 8 bases between. Germline CDR1 is SQVTM and CDR2 is ANQGSEA. The CDR3 runs to 13 residues.

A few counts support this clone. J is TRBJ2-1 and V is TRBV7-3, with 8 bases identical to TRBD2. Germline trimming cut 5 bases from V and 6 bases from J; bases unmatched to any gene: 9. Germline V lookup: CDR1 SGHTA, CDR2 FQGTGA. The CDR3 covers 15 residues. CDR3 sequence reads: CASSLQAGVGNEQFF. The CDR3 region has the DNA TGTGCCAGCAGCCTCCAAGCGGGAGTTGGCAATGAGCAGTTCTTC.

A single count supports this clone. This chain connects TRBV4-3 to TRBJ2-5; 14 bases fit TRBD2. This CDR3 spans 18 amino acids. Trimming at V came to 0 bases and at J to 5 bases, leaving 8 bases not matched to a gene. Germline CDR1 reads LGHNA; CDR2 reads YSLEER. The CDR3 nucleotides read TGCGCCAGCAGCCAAGACGGAGTAGGACTAGCGGGGGGTGAGACCCAGTACTTC. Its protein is CASSQDGVGLAGGETQYF.

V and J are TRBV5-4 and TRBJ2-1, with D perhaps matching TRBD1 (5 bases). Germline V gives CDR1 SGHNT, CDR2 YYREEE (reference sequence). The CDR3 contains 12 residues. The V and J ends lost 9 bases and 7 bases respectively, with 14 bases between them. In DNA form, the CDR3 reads TGTGCCACCCAGGTGGGGCCGAATGAGCAGTTCTTC. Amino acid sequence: CATQVGPNEQFF.

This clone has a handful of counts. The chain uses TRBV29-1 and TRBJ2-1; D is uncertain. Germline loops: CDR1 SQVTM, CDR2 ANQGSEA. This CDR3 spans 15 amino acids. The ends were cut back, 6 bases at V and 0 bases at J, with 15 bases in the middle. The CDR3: CSVDTIGGSYNEQFF. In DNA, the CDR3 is TGCAGCGTCGATACAATAGGTGGCTCCTACAATGAGCAGTTCTTC.

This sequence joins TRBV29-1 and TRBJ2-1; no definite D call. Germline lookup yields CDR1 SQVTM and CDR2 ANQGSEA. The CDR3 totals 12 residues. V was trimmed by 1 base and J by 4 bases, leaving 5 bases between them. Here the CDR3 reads CSVEVSYNEQFF. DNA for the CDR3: TGCAGCGTTGAAGTCAGTTACAATGAGCAGTTCTTC.

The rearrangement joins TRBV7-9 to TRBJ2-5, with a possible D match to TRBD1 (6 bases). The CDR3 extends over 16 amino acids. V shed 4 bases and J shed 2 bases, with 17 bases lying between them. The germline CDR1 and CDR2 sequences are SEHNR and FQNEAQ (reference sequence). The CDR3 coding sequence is TGTGCCAGCAGCTCCTCTGGGACACGGCTTCAAGAGACCCAGTACTTC. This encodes CASSSSGTRLQETQYF.

The CDR3 sequence: CASSLDRDYGYTF. The CDR3 DNA reads as TGTGCCAGCAGCCTCGACAGAGACTATGGCTACACCTTC. The V call is TRBV6-6, the J call TRBJ1-2; tentative D call: TRBD1 (5 bases). This CDR3 region has 13 residues. Trimming shortened V by 6 bases and J by 3 bases, and 11 bases separated the two germline ends. The germline CDR1 and CDR2 sequences are MNHNY and SVGAGI (reference sequence).

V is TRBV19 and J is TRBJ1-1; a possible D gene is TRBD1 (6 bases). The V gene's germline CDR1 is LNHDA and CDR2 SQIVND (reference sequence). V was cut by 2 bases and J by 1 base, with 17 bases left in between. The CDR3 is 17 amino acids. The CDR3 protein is CASSIRGARGPNTEAFF. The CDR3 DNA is TGTGCCAGTAGTATAAGGGGGGCCAGGGGCCCGAACACTGAAGCTTTCTTT.

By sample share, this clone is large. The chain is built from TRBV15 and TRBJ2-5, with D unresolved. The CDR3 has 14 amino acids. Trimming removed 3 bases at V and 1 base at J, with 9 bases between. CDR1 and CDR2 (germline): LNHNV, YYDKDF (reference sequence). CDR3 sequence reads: CATSSLGPQETQYF. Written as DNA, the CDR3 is TGTGCCACCAGCAGCCTTGGGCCCCAAGAGACCCAGTACTTC. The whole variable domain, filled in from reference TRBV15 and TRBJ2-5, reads DAMVIQNPRYQVTQFGKPVTLSCSQTLNHNVMYWYQQKSSQAPKLLFHYYDKDFNNEADTPDNFQSRRPNTSFCFLDIRSPGLGDTAMYLCATSSLGPQETQYFGPGTRLLVL.

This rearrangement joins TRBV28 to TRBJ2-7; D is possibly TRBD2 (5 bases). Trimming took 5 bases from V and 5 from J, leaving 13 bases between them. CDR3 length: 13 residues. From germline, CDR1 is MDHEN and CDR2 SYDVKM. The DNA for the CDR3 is TGTGCCAGCAGTCAGGATGGGAGAAACGAGCAGTACTTC. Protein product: CASSQDGRNEQYF.